These 23 T cell receptor beta chains share one sample of origin, sequenced in a study of T cell changes during pregnancy in multiple sclerosis. Measured with immunoSEQ multiplex PCR; TCRdb has only the in-frame clones, and not every one. The profile shows roughly 49,000 clones, 90% of them singletons. This material consisted of peripheral blood, taken in the first trimester of pregnancy. These receptors were collected from a female donor in good health, enrolled as a control in a pregnancy study.

The rearrangement links TRBV5-5 to TRBJ1-2; TRBD1 matches at 7 bases. Trimming removed 0 bases from V and 8 bases from J; junction bases left unmatched: 7. Germline CDR1 SGHKS, CDR2 YYEKEE (reference sequence). This CDR3 has 14 residues. The CDR3 region is CASSLGGGAGGYTF. The CDR3, as DNA: TGTGCCAGCAGCTTGGGAGGGGGCGCAGGAGGCTACACCTTC.

The chain employs TRBV30 and TRBJ2-3; 10 bases match TRBD2. The CDR3 is 16 residues long. V gave up 2 bases and J gave up 6 bases; unmatched junction bases: 11. Germline V gene sequence: CDR1 GTSNPN, CDR2 SVGIG (reference sequence). Here the CDR3 reads CAWSHKTSGDRDTQYF. The CDR3 DNA is TGTGCCTGGAGTCATAAAACTAGCGGGGACCGGGATACGCAGTATTTT. Complete variable domain (other parts from reference TRBV30 and TRBJ2-3): SQTIHQWPATLVQPVGSPLSLECTVEGTSNPNLYWYRQAAGRGLQLLFYSVGIGQISSEVPQNLSASRPQDRQFILSSKKLLLSDSGFYLCAWSHKTSGDRDTQYFGPGTRLTVL.

The table lists this clone with a count of one. The V gene is TRBV7-6, the J gene TRBJ1-3; no reliable D call. The CDR3 runs to 15 residues. Between the trimmed V and J ends, which lost 1 base and 1 base, there was a span of 8 bases. CDR1 is SGHVS and CDR2 is FNYEAQ in the germline V gene. The DNA of the CDR3 is TGTGCCAGCAGCTTAGGACTCTCATCTGGAAACACCATATATTTT. Residues: CASSLGLSSGNTIYF.

The genes are TRBV4-2 and TRBJ2-1; TRBD2 agrees at 16 bases. There are 17 residues in the CDR3. J gave up 8 bases and V 4 bases, and 8 bases lay outside the gene matches. The V gene's germline CDR1 is LGHNA and CDR2 YNFKEQ. The CDR3 loop reads CASSPMGLAGGGDEQFF. The DNA of the CDR3 is TGTGCCAGCAGCCCGATGGGACTAGCGGGAGGGGGGGATGAGCAGTTCTTC.

This chain connects TRBV6-1 to TRBJ2-7; 11 bases are shared with TRBD2. The CDR3 runs to 15 residues. Germline-derived CDR1 and CDR2 are MNHNS and SASEGT. Losses at the gene ends were 3 bases for V and 4 bases for J; bases not matched to a gene: 5. The CDR3, as DNA: TGTGCCAGCAGTGAGCGTAGCGGGGGGGCGTACGAGCAGTACTTC. Protein product: CASSERSGGAYEQYF.

CDR3 in amino acids: CASKEKGTYNEQFF. The CDR3 nucleotides read TGTGCCAGCAAAGAAAAGGGGACCTACAATGAGCAGTTCTTC. The chain uses TRBV28 and TRBJ2-1, with D possibly matching TRBD1 (5 bases). V was clipped by 7 bases and J by 2 bases, with 12 bases between them. Germline-derived CDR1 and CDR2 are MDHEN and SYDVKM. The CDR3 length is 14 residues.

This sequence joins TRBV19 and TRBJ2-7; TRBD2 agrees at 13 bases. CDR3 length: 14 residues. The germline CDR1 and CDR2 sequences are LNHDA and SQIVND (reference sequence). J lost 5 bases, V lost 4 bases, and 2 bases had no gene match. The chain's CDR3 is CASSTGLAGDEQYF. The CDR3 bases are TGTGCCAGTAGTACCGGACTAGCGGGAGACGAGCAGTACTTC.

The rearrangement joins TRBV18 to TRBJ2-5; D perhaps matches TRBD2 (6 bases). The CDR3 contains 12 residues. The germline V gene encodes CDR1 KGHSH and CDR2 LQKENI. V was cut by 4 bases and J by 5 bases, with 8 bases left in between. The CDR3 is CASSREEETQYF. CDR3 bases: TGTGCCAGCTCACGGGAGGAGGAGACCCAGTACTTC.

The V and J genes are TRBV23-1 and TRBJ1-2; D ambiguous. TRBV23-1 is treated as an ORF (open reading frame) with a function not yet certain. Trimming left V 0 bases short and J 3 bases short, with 5 bases between. This CDR3 spans 13 amino acids. The CDR3 nucleotides are TGCGCCAGCAGTCAATCCCGGGACTATGGCTACACCTTC. It codes for CASSQSRDYGYTF.

CDR3 DNA: TGTGCCAGTACTTTACGGGGGAGTGGCACCGGGGAGCTGTTTTTT. The encoded protein is CASTLRGSGTGELFF. This sequence joins TRBV19 and TRBJ2-2; tentative D call: TRBD2 (6 bases). Trimming removed 7 bases from V and 4 bases from J, with 16 bases in between. CDR3 length equals 15 residues. The germline V gene encodes CDR1 LNHDA and CDR2 SQIVND (reference sequence).

The J gene is TRBJ2-1, the V gene TRBV6-4, with 10 bases aligning to TRBD1. The germline CDR1 and CDR2 sequences are MRHNA and SNTAGT. V lost 5 bases to trimming and J lost 7 bases; unmatched junction nucleotides: 5. This CDR3 is 14 amino acids long. The CDR3 region has the DNA TGTGCCAGCAGTACGACAGGGGGCGGAAATGAGCAGTTCTTC. Protein product: CASSTTGGGNEQFF.

The chain combines TRBV18 with TRBJ1-2; 8 nucleotides agree with TRBD1. The CDR3 has 17 residues. Germline lookup yields CDR1 KGHSH and CDR2 LQKENI. The V gene end was trimmed by 1 base and the J gene end by 0 bases; junction bases not matched to a gene: 7. The CDR3 DNA is TGTGCCAGCTCACCACTGGGACAGGCCTCCCCTAACTATGGCTACACCTTC. Residues: CASSPLGQASPNYGYTF.

There are a few counts of this clone. The chain has TRBV11-2 and TRBJ1-2, with 8 bases aligning to TRBD1. Germline V CDR1 and CDR2: SGHAT, FQNNGV. V trimming: 5 bases; J trimming: 3 bases; junction bases outside the gene matches: 11. The CDR3 is 16 residues long. The chain's CDR3 is CASSEHMETGDYGYTF. The CDR3 DNA is TGTGCCAGCAGCGAACACATGGAGACAGGGGACTATGGCTACACCTTC.

This clone was found a few times. The V and J genes are TRBV19 and TRBJ1-5; 10 bases map to TRBD1. In germline, CDR1 is LNHDA, CDR2 SQIVND (reference sequence). The CDR3 is 14 residues long. V gave up 4 bases and J gave up 7 bases; unmatched junction bases: 4. CDR3 in amino acids: CASSTATGGQPQHF. As DNA, the CDR3 is TGTGCCAGTAGTACAGCGACAGGGGGCCAGCCCCAGCATTTT.

V and J are TRBV10-3 and TRBJ2-7; 7 bases agree with TRBD2. V lost 6 bases to trimming and J lost 5 bases; unmatched junction nucleotides: 7. The CDR3 runs 13 residues. Germline V gene data show CDR1 as ENHRY and CDR2 as SYGVKD. The CDR3: CAIRLAVQDEQYF. Here the CDR3 DNA reads TGTGCCATCAGGCTAGCGGTTCAGGACGAGCAGTACTTC.

The rearrangement joins TRBV2 to TRBJ2-1; TRBD2 is a possible D gene (5 bases). CDR1 is SNHLY, CDR2 FYNNEI, per germline. Trimming took off 3 bases at V and 7 bases at J, with 10 bases between the two ends. The length of the CDR3 is 13 residues. CDR3 region: CASSESGDNEQFF. CDR3 nucleotide sequence: TGTGCCAGCAGTGAGTCCGGGGATAATGAGCAGTTCTTC.

CDR3 residues: CASSRTSFRYEQYF. In DNA, the CDR3 is TGTGCCAGCAGTCGGACTAGCTTTCGCTACGAGCAGTACTTC. This chain links TRBV27 with TRBJ2-7; 8 nucleotides align to TRBD2. The CDR3 totals 14 residues. Germline trimming cut 5 bases from V and 3 bases from J; bases unmatched to any gene: 6. Per germline, CDR1 MNHEY and CDR2 SMNVEV (reference sequence).

The J gene is TRBJ1-2, the V gene TRBV28, with D tentatively TRBD1 (5 bases). The CDR3 is 14 residues long. The V and J ends lost 2 bases and 4 bases respectively, with 11 bases between them. From germline, CDR1 is MDHEN and CDR2 SYDVKM. CDR3 protein: CASSLGAFGYGYTF. CDR3 coding DNA: TGTGCCAGCAGTTTAGGGGCATTCGGCTATGGCTACACCTTC.

The chain has TRBV7-2 and TRBJ2-7; no definite D call. Germline V gene sequence: CDR1 SGHTA, CDR2 FQGNSA. Trimming shortened V by 5 bases and J by 9 bases, and 14 bases separated the two germline ends. The CDR3 is 12 residues long. CDR3 nucleotides: TGTGCCAGCAGCATGTATCTAGAACTGCAGTACTTC. It codes for CASSMYLELQYF.

This chain links TRBV5-1 with TRBJ2-7; a possible D gene is TRBD1 (5 bases). Germline lookup yields CDR1 SGHRS and CDR2 YFSETQ. V shed 0 bases and J shed 3 bases, with 13 bases lying between them. This CDR3 is built from 15 residues. CDR3 nucleotides: TGCGCCAGCAGCTTGGGTAGGGGTCCGGGCTACGAGCAGTACTTC. This sequence encodes CASSLGRGPGYEQYF.

The chain links TRBV6-5 to TRBJ1-1; D gene unclear. Trimming shortened V by 5 bases and J by 1 base, and 8 bases separated the two germline ends. CDR1 and CDR2 (germline): MNHEY, SVGAGI. The CDR3 sequence is 13 residues long. The CDR3 DNA is TGTGCCAGCAGTGGGAGCCCGAACACTGAAGCTTTCTTT. It encodes CASSGSPNTEAFF.

This chain connects TRBV13 to TRBJ2-1; 7 nucleotides match TRBD2. V gave up 5 bases and J gave up 4 bases; unmatched junction bases: 17. From germline, CDR1 is PRHDT and CDR2 FYEKMQ (reference sequence). The length of the CDR3 is 18 residues. The DNA for the CDR3 is TGTGCCAGCAGCGGCCGTGATTGGAGTAGCGGGTCATACAATGAGCAGTTCTTC. Its translation: CASSGRDWSSGSYNEQFF.

DNA of the CDR3: TGTGCCAGCAGTTTATCCAGGGTGGCTGGTCTCGACAATGAGCAGTTCTTC. Its translation: CASSLSRVAGLDNEQFF. The V and J genes are TRBV27 and TRBJ2-1; the D gene is possibly TRBD1 (5 bases). Germline-derived CDR1 and CDR2 are MNHEY and SMNVEV (reference sequence). This CDR3 is built from 17 residues. V was pared by 0 bases and J by 5 bases, with 17 bases between.